This TCR beta chain came from a study of T-cell memory formation after mild COVID-19. Across the study: The two donors had largely donor-specific TCR clusters.

This clonotype was seen a handful of times. TCRdb passed the 5' RACE reads through MiXCR, listing each CDR3 protein once. The data show a few hundred thousand distinct CDR3 sequences, 20% to 25% seen once. The ends were cut back, 6 bases at V and 3 bases at J, with 15 bases in the middle. CDR3 length equals 15 residues. Sequenced material: PBMCs or a T cell subset sorted from them (not recorded which). The receptor was derived from an adult woman who had mild COVID-19 (a few samples of this study predate the infection). Cell type and time point are not known. The genes are TRBV12-3 or TRBV12-4 and TRBJ1-5; D gene uncertain. CDR3 nucleotides: TGTGCCAGCAGCCTATCCAGTACAACCAATCAGCCCCAGCATTTT. This gives the protein CASSLSSTTNQPQHF.